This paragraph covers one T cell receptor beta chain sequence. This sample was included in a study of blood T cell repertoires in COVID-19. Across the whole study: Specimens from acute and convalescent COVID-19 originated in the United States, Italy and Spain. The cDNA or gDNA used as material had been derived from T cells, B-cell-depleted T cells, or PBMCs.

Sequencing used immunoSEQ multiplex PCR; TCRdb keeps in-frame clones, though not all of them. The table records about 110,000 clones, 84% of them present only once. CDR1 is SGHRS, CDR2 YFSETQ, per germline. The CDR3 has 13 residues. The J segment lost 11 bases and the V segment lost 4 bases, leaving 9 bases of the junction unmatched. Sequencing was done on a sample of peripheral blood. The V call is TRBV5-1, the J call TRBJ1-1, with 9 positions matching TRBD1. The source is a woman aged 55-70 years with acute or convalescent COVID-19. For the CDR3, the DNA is TGCGCCAGCAGCAGATGGACAGGGGAAATTGCTTTCTTT. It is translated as CASSRWTGEIAFF.